These 10 T cell receptor beta chains share one sample of origin, sequenced in a study of T cells after somatic rescue of genetic block (TCRdb year 2020). To prepare the library, the immunoSEQ multiplex PCR assay was applied. TCRdb took this table from immuneACCESS and kept in-frame rearrangements with V and J called. Such tables lack part of the clones; where checked against another copy, unresolved V genes explain under half of the gap, and the rest is unexplained. This sample comprises about 88,000 clones, around 90% of them detected only once. The top ten clones comprise around 1.6% of the sample. Sequencing used peripheral blood mononuclear cells (PBMCs). The source of these receptors is a woman aged 18 to 35.

The chain combines TRBV21-1 with TRBJ2-1; the table's D call TRBD2 went unverified against the DNA. TRBV21-1 is marked as a pseudogene. The CDR3 is made up of 14 amino acids. The CDR3 is CASSKGGGNHEQFF. The CDR3 DNA follows: TGTGCCAGCAGCAAAGGGGGCGGGAACCATGAGCAGTTCTTC.

V and J are TRBV12-2 and TRBJ1-5. TRBV12-2 represents a pseudogene. The CDR3 has 13 amino acids. The CDR3 region is CAPRTEFNQPQHF. In DNA form, the CDR3 reads TGTGCACCCCGAACGGAGTTCAATCAGCCCCAGCATTTT.

The chain links TRBV28 to TRBJ1-4, with 7 bases lining up with TRBD1. Germline V CDR1 and CDR2: MDHEN, SYDVKM. This CDR3 region has 14 residues. V was pared by 5 bases and J by 7 bases, with 7 bases of the junction left unmatched. The CDR3: CASSTGTEVEKLFF. The CDR3, as DNA: TGTGCCAGCAGTACCGGGACAGAAGTTGAAAAACTGTTTTTT. The complete variable domain, with remaining parts taken from reference TRBV28 and TRBJ1-4, reads DVKVTQSSRYLVKRTGEKVFLECVQDMDHENMFWYRQDPGLGLRLIYFSYDVKMKEKGDIPEGYSVSREKKERFSLILESASTNQTSMYLCASSTGTEVEKLFFGSGTQLSVL.

The genes are TRBV27 and TRBJ1-5; no reliable D call. This CDR3 contains 14 residues. V lost 1 base and J 3 bases, leaving 7 bases between the germline ends. Germline V gives CDR1 MNHEY, CDR2 SMNVEV (reference sequence). This CDR3 is CASSLYRANQPQHF. As DNA, the CDR3 is TGTGCCAGCAGTTTATATAGAGCCAATCAGCCCCAGCATTTT.

The rearrangement uses TRBV21-1 and TRBJ2-1; the DNA was not compared with TRBD2, the D call given in the table. TRBV21-1 is a pseudogene segment. There are 14 residues in the CDR3. The CDR3 protein is CASQVEREWRGQFF. The CDR3 DNA is TGTGCCAGCCAAGTAGAGCGGGAGTGGAGGGGGCAGTTCTTC.

The gene calls are TRBV7-9 and TRBJ1-1; tentative D call: TRBD1 (5 bases). V lost 6 bases, J lost 2 bases, and 28 bases lay in between. The germline V gene has CDR1 SEHNR and CDR2 FQNEAQ (reference sequence). This CDR3 region has 19 residues. CDR3 region: CASRAGPLRDPYPNTEAFF. Written as DNA, the CDR3 is TGTGCCAGCAGGGCAGGTCCCCTCCGGGACCCTTACCCAAACACTGAAGCTTTCTTT.

The chain carries TRBV30 and TRBJ1-5; D perhaps matches TRBD1 (6 bases). The germline V gene has CDR1 GTSNPN and CDR2 SVGIG (reference sequence). There are 15 residues in the CDR3. Trimming left V 0 bases short and J 7 bases short, with 16 bases between. The CDR3 is CAWSVPGRGDQPQHF. CDR3 bases: TGTGCCTGGAGTGTCCCAGGCAGGGGAGACCAGCCCCAGCATTTT.

This clone was seen just once. V is TRBV28 and J is TRBJ2-2; D might be TRBD2 (6 bases). Germline values: CDR1 MDHEN, CDR2 SYDVKM. V was pared by 7 bases and J by 2 bases, with 11 bases between. This CDR3 has 14 amino acids. Here the CDR3 reads CASKEGSNTGELFF. As DNA, the CDR3 is TGTGCCAGCAAGGAGGGTTCCAACACCGGGGAGCTGTTTTTT.

The chain's CDR3 is CASSVGGGVIYEQYF. DNA for the CDR3: TGTGCCAGCAGCGTGGGCGGCGGGGTGATCTACGAGCAGTACTTC. This chain joins TRBV9 and TRBJ2-7, with a possible D match to TRBD2 (6 bases). Germline lookup yields CDR1 SGDLS and CDR2 YYNGEE. Deletions cut 2 bases from V and 3 bases from J, with 15 bases between. This CDR3 has 15 residues.

V gene TRBV7-8 combines with J gene TRBJ1-1; D may be TRBD1 (6 bases). The length of the CDR3 is 14 residues. Trimming removed 4 bases from V and 1 base from J, with 10 bases in between. Germline V CDR1 and CDR2: SGHVS, FQNEAQ. CDR3 sequence reads: CASSSQTGNTEAFF. The DNA for the CDR3 is TGTGCCAGCAGCTCACAGACAGGGAACACTGAAGCTTTCTTT.